A selection of T cell receptor beta chains follows, all from one sample in a study of cytomegalovirus exposure and HLA in healthy donors. Generated by immunoSEQ multiplex PCR, the TCRdb table keeps only in-frame clones and is missing some. Here the sample spans about 57,000 clones, around 70% being singletons. The material sequenced was PBMCs. These receptor sequences come from a woman aged 50 to 60 in good health and CMV-seronegative. Both conserved end residues are part of each CDR3. The order of the fields is D gene, clone size, J gene, V gene, CDR3 protein, CDR3 DNA. A D gene is named only where the DNA matches it firmly. Only part of the rows carry a size: once, few, many, or a class if the clone is expanded.

D gene: .
clone size: .
J gene: TRBJ2-1
V gene: TRBV7-2
CDR3 protein: CASSLASAYNEQFF
CDR3 DNA: TGTGCCAGCAGCTTAGCGTCAGCCTACAATGAGCAGTTCTTC

D gene: .
clone size: .
J gene: TRBJ1-1
V gene: TRBV6-6
CDR3 protein: CASSRNGNTEAFF
CDR3 DNA: TGTGCCAGCAGTCGCAACGGTAACACTGAAGCTTTCTTT

D gene: .
clone size: .
J gene: TRBJ2-5
V gene: TRBV7-6
CDR3 protein: CASSPHPVIQETQYF
CDR3 DNA: TGTGCCAGCAGCCCGCACCCAGTAATCCAAGAGACCCAGTACTTC

D gene: TRBD2
clone size: .
J gene: TRBJ2-6
V gene: TRBV2
CDR3 protein: CASSESGSSGANVLTF
CDR3 DNA: TGTGCCAGCAGTGAAAGCGGGAGCTCTGGGGCCAACGTCCTGACTTTC

D gene: TRBD2
clone size: .
J gene: TRBJ2-7
V gene: TRBV7-2
CDR3 protein: CASRTGTSGGYEQYF
CDR3 DNA: TGTGCCAGCAGGACCGGGACTAGCGGTGGCTACGAGCAGTACTTC

D gene: .
clone size: .
J gene: TRBJ2-7
V gene: TRBV7-9
CDR3 protein: CASSNHGLHYEQYF
CDR3 DNA: TGTGCCAGCAGCAACCACGGACTACATTACGAGCAGTACTTC

D gene: TRBD1
clone size: .
J gene: TRBJ1-4
V gene: TRBV6-5
CDR3 protein: CASSPQGAEEKLFF
CDR3 DNA: TGTGCCAGCAGCCCACAGGGGGCTGAAGAAAAACTGTTTTTT

D gene: .
clone size: .
J gene: TRBJ2-1
V gene: TRBV6-5
CDR3 protein: CASSSNYRVDEQFF
CDR3 DNA: TGTGCCAGCAGTTCAAATTACAGGGTCGATGAGCAGTTCTTC

D gene: .
clone size: .
J gene: TRBJ1-5
V gene: TRBV9
CDR3 protein: CASSVDGGSNQPQHF
CDR3 DNA: TGTGCCAGCAGCGTCGACGGAGGGAGCAATCAGCCCCAGCATTTT

D gene: .
clone size: once
J gene: TRBJ1-6
V gene: TRBV4-1
CDR3 protein: CASSHSEATGSPLHF
CDR3 DNA: TGCGCCAGCAGCCATTCGGAGGCCACGGGGTCACCCCTCCACTTT

D gene: .
clone size: .
J gene: TRBJ2-3
V gene: TRBV6-1
CDR3 protein: CAIQPRETDTQYF
CDR3 DNA: TGTGCCATACAACCCCGGGAGACAGATACGCAGTATTTT

D gene: .
clone size: .
J gene: TRBJ1-5
V gene: TRBV4-2
CDR3 protein: CASSLTGRGQPQHF
CDR3 DNA: TGTGCCAGCAGCCTAACAGGGAGAGGGCAGCCCCAGCATTTT

D gene: TRBD1
clone size: .
J gene: TRBJ2-5
V gene: TRBV28
CDR3 protein: CATRQGQETQYF
CDR3 DNA: TGTGCCACCCGACAGGGGCAAGAGACCCAGTACTTC

D gene: .
clone size: few
J gene: TRBJ1-2
V gene: TRBV9
CDR3 protein: CASSVAAGKAYGYTF
CDR3 DNA: TGTGCCAGCAGCGTAGCGGCAGGGAAGGCCTATGGCTACACCTTC

D gene: TRBD1
clone size: once
J gene: TRBJ2-7
V gene: TRBV28
CDR3 protein: CASTQADRIYEQYF
CDR3 DNA: TGTGCCAGCACCCAAGCGGACAGGATCTACGAGCAGTACTTC

D gene: TRBD1
clone size: .
J gene: TRBJ1-2
V gene: TRBV28
CDR3 protein: CASSRQGGPYTF
CDR3 DNA: TGTGCCAGCAGCCGACAGGGAGGTCCCTACACCTTC

D gene: TRBD1
clone size: .
J gene: TRBJ1-5
V gene: TRBV30
CDR3 protein: CAWSGTGNQPQHF
CDR3 DNA: TGTGCCTGGAGCGGGACAGGTAATCAGCCCCAGCATTTT

D gene: TRBD1
clone size: .
J gene: TRBJ2-5
V gene: TRBV19
CDR3 protein: CASSTVTGGQETQYF
CDR3 DNA: TGTGCCAGTAGTACCGTCACAGGGGGTCAAGAGACCCAGTACTTC

D gene: TRBD2
clone size: .
J gene: TRBJ2-7
V gene: TRBV18
CDR3 protein: CASSAAGSGASSYEQYF
CDR3 DNA: TGTGCCAGCTCAGCGGCGGGTAGCGGGGCGTCCTCCTACGAGCAGTACTTC

D gene: TRBD1
clone size: once
J gene: TRBJ2-4
V gene: TRBV27
CDR3 protein: CASKTGGSNIQYF
CDR3 DNA: TGTGCCAGCAAAACAGGGGGTTCAAACATTCAGTACTTC

D gene: .
clone size: .
J gene: TRBJ2-3
V gene: TRBV9
CDR3 protein: CASSVASLADTQYF
CDR3 DNA: TGTGCCAGCAGCGTAGCGAGTCTCGCAGATACGCAGTATTTT

D gene: .
clone size: .
J gene: TRBJ1-1
V gene: TRBV30
CDR3 protein: CAWGQANTEAFF
CDR3 DNA: TGTGCCTGGGGGCAAGCGAACACTGAAGCTTTCTTT

D gene: .
clone size: .
J gene: TRBJ1-2
V gene: TRBV27
CDR3 protein: CASRQRTGSNYGYTF
CDR3 DNA: TGTGCCAGCAGGCAGAGAACAGGGTCTAACTATGGCTACACCTTC

D gene: .
clone size: few
J gene: TRBJ1-6
V gene: TRBV6-4
CDR3 protein: CASSDVENSPLHF
CDR3 DNA: TGTGCCAGCAGTGACGTCGAGAATTCACCCCTCCACTTT

D gene: .
clone size: .
J gene: TRBJ1-5
V gene: TRBV28
CDR3 protein: CASSRQALQPQHF
CDR3 DNA: TGTGCCAGCAGTCGACAGGCCCTTCAGCCCCAGCATTTT

D gene: .
clone size: .
J gene: TRBJ2-7
V gene: TRBV28
CDR3 protein: CASSYPGESYEQYF
CDR3 DNA: TGTGCCAGCAGCTACCCGGGTGAGTCCTACGAGCAGTACTTC

D gene: TRBD1
clone size: .
J gene: TRBJ2-7
V gene: TRBV7-2
CDR3 protein: CASSSDRGGEQYF
CDR3 DNA: TGTGCCAGCAGCTCCGACAGGGGAGGTGAGCAGTACTTC

D gene: TRBD1
clone size: .
J gene: TRBJ1-5
V gene: TRBV7-2
CDR3 protein: CASSLGQGERPQHF
CDR3 DNA: TGTGCCAGCAGCCTGGGACAGGGGGAGCGGCCCCAGCATTTT

D gene: .
clone size: .
J gene: TRBJ1-1
V gene: TRBV5-4
CDR3 protein: CASSLGGTTGTEAFF
CDR3 DNA: TGTGCCAGCTCTCTAGGCGGGACTACGGGCACTGAAGCTTTCTTT

D gene: TRBD1
clone size: .
J gene: TRBJ1-1
V gene: TRBV25-1
CDR3 protein: CASSQVGTANTEAFF
CDR3 DNA: TGTGCCAGCAGCCAGGTAGGGACAGCCAACACTGAAGCTTTCTTT

D gene: .
clone size: .
J gene: TRBJ1-3
V gene: TRBV16
CDR3 protein: CASSQFRGGGNTIYF
CDR3 DNA: TGTGCCAGCAGCCAATTCCGGGGAGGTGGAAACACCATATATTTT

D gene: TRBD2
clone size: .
J gene: TRBJ2-5
V gene: TRBV5-6
CDR3 protein: CASSPVWRGGLGETQYF
CDR3 DNA: TGTGCCAGCAGCCCAGTTTGGCGGGGGGGCCTAGGGGAGACCCAGTACTTC

D gene: TRBD1
clone size: few
J gene: TRBJ1-2
V gene: TRBV28
CDR3 protein: CASRYSRQGGAYGYTF
CDR3 DNA: TGTGCCAGCAGATACTCCCGACAGGGTGGGGCCTATGGCTACACCTTC

D gene: TRBD1
clone size: .
J gene: TRBJ2-3
V gene: TRBV10-1
CDR3 protein: CASGQADTQYF
CDR3 DNA: TGCGCCAGCGGACAGGCAGATACGCAGTATTTT

D gene: TRBD1
clone size: .
J gene: TRBJ2-7
V gene: TRBV9
CDR3 protein: CASSFGQGTFYEQYF
CDR3 DNA: TGTGCCAGCAGCTTCGGACAGGGTACCTTTTACGAGCAGTACTTC

D gene: TRBD1
clone size: few
J gene: TRBJ1-4
V gene: TRBV4-2
CDR3 protein: CASSQPGQGYEKLFF
CDR3 DNA: TGTGCCAGCAGCCAACCGGGACAGGGTTATGAAAAACTGTTTTTT

D gene: .
clone size: few
J gene: TRBJ1-5
V gene: TRBV7-2
CDR3 protein: CASSLTGQPQHF
CDR3 DNA: TGTGCCAGCAGCTTGACTGGTCAGCCCCAGCATTTT

D gene: .
clone size: .
J gene: TRBJ2-7
V gene: TRBV5-1
CDR3 protein: CASSFSLSNYEQYF
CDR3 DNA: TGCGCCAGCAGCTTCTCTCTAAGCAACTACGAGCAGTACTTC

D gene: TRBD1
clone size: .
J gene: TRBJ2-7
V gene: TRBV11-3
CDR3 protein: CASSPSGTDVGEQYF
CDR3 DNA: TGTGCCAGCAGCCCATCCGGGACAGATGTCGGCGAGCAGTACTTC

D gene: .
clone size: .
J gene: TRBJ2-4
V gene: TRBV7-2
CDR3 protein: CASTTSPGNIQYF
CDR3 DNA: TGTGCCAGCACGACTAGTCCCGGAAACATTCAGTACTTC

D gene: .
clone size: .
J gene: TRBJ1-5
V gene: TRBV19
CDR3 protein: CASSSPGTRSGQPQHF
CDR3 DNA: TGTGCCAGTAGTAGCCCCGGGACACGCTCGGGTCAGCCCCAGCATTTT

D gene: TRBD2
clone size: .
J gene: TRBJ2-1
V gene: TRBV2
CDR3 protein: CASSPRTSGGYNEQFF
CDR3 DNA: TGTGCCAGCAGCCCACGGACTAGCGGGGGATACAATGAGCAGTTCTTC

D gene: .
clone size: .
J gene: TRBJ2-6
V gene: TRBV29-1
CDR3 protein: CSVVAGTTGANVLTF
CDR3 DNA: TGCAGCGTTGTCGCCGGGACAACAGGGGCCAACGTCCTGACTTTC

D gene: TRBD1
clone size: few
J gene: TRBJ1-1
V gene: TRBV6-6
CDR3 protein: CASNRGTNTEAFF
CDR3 DNA: TGTGCCAGTAACAGGGGGACGAACACTGAAGCTTTCTTT

D gene: .
clone size: .
J gene: TRBJ2-3
V gene: TRBV30
CDR3 protein: CAWRGLSTDTQYF
CDR3 DNA: TGTGCCTGGCGGGGGTTAAGTACAGATACGCAGTATTTT

D gene: .
clone size: .
J gene: TRBJ1-2
V gene: TRBV6-5
CDR3 protein: CASSRANYGYTF
CDR3 DNA: TGTGCCAGCAGTCGGGCTAACTATGGCTACACCTTC

D gene: TRBD1
clone size: .
J gene: TRBJ1-1
V gene: TRBV28
CDR3 protein: CASSLFGTEGGWAFF
CDR3 DNA: TGTGCCAGCAGTTTATTCGGGACCGAAGGGGGCTGGGCTTTCTTT

D gene: TRBD1
clone size: .
J gene: TRBJ1-2
V gene: TRBV2
CDR3 protein: CASSVEAGGYGYTF
CDR3 DNA: TGTGCCAGCAGTGTGGAGGCAGGGGGGTATGGCTACACCTTC

D gene: .
clone size: .
J gene: TRBJ2-1
V gene: TRBV6-6
CDR3 protein: CASSRLGGHEQFF
CDR3 DNA: TGTGCCAGCAGCCGCCTCGGAGGACATGAGCAGTTCTTC

D gene: .
clone size: .
J gene: TRBJ1-5
V gene: TRBV30
CDR3 protein: CAWQRGTNQPQHF
CDR3 DNA: TGTGCCTGGCAAAGGGGAACAAATCAGCCCCAGCATTTT

D gene: .
clone size: .
J gene: TRBJ2-7
V gene: TRBV6-5
CDR3 protein: CASRSSRRSSYEQYF
CDR3 DNA: TGTGCCAGCAGGTCTAGCAGGCGAAGCTCCTACGAGCAGTACTTC

D gene: TRBD2
clone size: .
J gene: TRBJ2-2
V gene: TRBV27
CDR3 protein: CASMHEAGAWGGELFF
CDR3 DNA: TGTGCCAGCATGCACGAGGCGGGAGCGTGGGGCGGGGAGCTGTTTTTT

D gene: .
clone size: .
J gene: TRBJ2-1
V gene: TRBV6-1
CDR3 protein: CASSDRGSSDEQFF
CDR3 DNA: TGTGCCAGCAGTGACAGGGGAAGTAGCGATGAGCAGTTCTTC

D gene: .
clone size: few
J gene: TRBJ2-5
V gene: TRBV6-5
CDR3 protein: CASSRQTSGETQYF
CDR3 DNA: TGTGCCAGCAGCCGCCAGACTAGTGGCGAGACCCAGTACTTC

D gene: .
clone size: .
J gene: TRBJ1-1
V gene: TRBV29-1
CDR3 protein: CSGRAMNTEAFF
CDR3 DNA: TGCAGCGGGAGAGCCATGAACACTGAAGCTTTCTTT

D gene: .
clone size: .
J gene: TRBJ1-2
V gene: TRBV6-1
CDR3 protein: CASSPTGLINYGYTF
CDR3 DNA: TGTGCCAGCAGTCCAACAGGGCTTATTAACTATGGCTACACCTTC

D gene: .
clone size: .
J gene: TRBJ1-5
V gene: TRBV7-6
CDR3 protein: CASSLTENQPQHF
CDR3 DNA: TGTGCCAGCAGCTTAACAGAAAATCAGCCCCAGCATTTT

D gene: .
clone size: .
J gene: TRBJ2-3
V gene: TRBV5-3
CDR3 protein: CARSSDSGTSSSTDTQYF
CDR3 DNA: TGTGCCAGAAGCTCAGATTCCGGGACAAGCTCTAGCACAGATACGCAGTATTTT

D gene: TRBD2
clone size: .
J gene: TRBJ2-5
V gene: TRBV7-6
CDR3 protein: CASSQSGRQDRTQYF
CDR3 DNA: TGTGCCAGCAGCCAAAGCGGGAGACAAGATAGGACCCAGTACTTC

D gene: .
clone size: .
J gene: TRBJ1-6
V gene: TRBV28
CDR3 protein: CASSSHGGWNSPLHF
CDR3 DNA: TGTGCCAGCAGTTCCCACGGGGGATGGAATTCACCCCTCCACTTT